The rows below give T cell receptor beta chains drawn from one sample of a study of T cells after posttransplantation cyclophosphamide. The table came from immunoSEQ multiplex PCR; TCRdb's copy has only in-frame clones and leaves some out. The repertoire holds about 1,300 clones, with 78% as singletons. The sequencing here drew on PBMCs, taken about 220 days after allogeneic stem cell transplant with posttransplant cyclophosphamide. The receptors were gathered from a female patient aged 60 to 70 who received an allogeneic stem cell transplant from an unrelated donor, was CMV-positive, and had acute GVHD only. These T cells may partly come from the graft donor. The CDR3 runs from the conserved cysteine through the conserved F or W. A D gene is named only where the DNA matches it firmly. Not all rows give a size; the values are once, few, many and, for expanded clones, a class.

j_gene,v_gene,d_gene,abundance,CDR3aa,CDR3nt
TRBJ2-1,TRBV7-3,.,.,CASSLTWSSYNEQFF,TGTGCCAGCAGCCTCACTTGGAGCTCCTACAATGAGCAGTTCTTC
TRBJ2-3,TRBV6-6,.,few,CASSSTSDTQYF,TGTGCCAGCAGTTCGACTAGTGATACGCAGTATTTT
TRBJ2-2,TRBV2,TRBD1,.,CASDRDRTGELLF,TGTGCCAGCGACAGGGATCGGACCGGGGAGCTGCTTTTT
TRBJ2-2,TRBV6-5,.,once,CAARGTNTGELFF,TGTGCCGCTCGGGGGACTAACACCGGGGAGCTGTTTTTT
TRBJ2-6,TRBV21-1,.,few,CASSKLRTGWSGANVLTF,TGTGCCAGCAGCAAATTAAGGACAGGGTGGAGTGGGGCCAACGTCCTGACTTTC
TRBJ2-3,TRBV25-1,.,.,CASSDRSGDTTDTQYF,TGTGCCAGCAGTGATAGGTCCGGGGACACCACAGATACGCAGTATTTT
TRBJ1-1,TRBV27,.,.,CASSTTGFTEAFF,TGTGCCAGCAGTACGACAGGTTTCACTGAAGCTTTCTTT
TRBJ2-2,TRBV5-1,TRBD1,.,CASSPGQVNTGELFF,TGCGCCAGCAGCCCGGGACAGGTGAACACCGGGGAGCTGTTTTTT
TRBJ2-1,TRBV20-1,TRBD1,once,CSAVQGVF,TGCAGTGCAGTCCAGGGGGTCTTC
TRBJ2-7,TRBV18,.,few,CASSPRMTGNTGGTSYEQYF,TGTGCCAGCTCACCACGAATGACAGGCAATACCGGGGGGACCTCCTACGAGCAGTACTTC
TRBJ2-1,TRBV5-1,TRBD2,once,CASRMGLADSNEQFF,TGCGCCAGCAGGATGGGACTAGCGGATAGTAATGAGCAGTTCTTC
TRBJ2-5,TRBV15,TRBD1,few,CATSTGTGEETQYF,TGTGCCACCAGCACCGGGACAGGGGAAGAGACCCAGTACTTC
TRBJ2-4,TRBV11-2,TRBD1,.,CASSSDRGSIQYF,TGTGCCAGCAGCTCGGACAGGGGAAGCATTCAGTACTTC
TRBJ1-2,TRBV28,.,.,CASSLYGGPNYGYTF,TGTGCCAGCAGTTTATACGGGGGACCAAACTATGGCTACACCTTC
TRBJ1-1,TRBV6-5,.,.,CASSYSNQRTEAFF,TGTGCCAGCAGTTACTCGAACCAGAGGACTGAAGCTTTCTTT
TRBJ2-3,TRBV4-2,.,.,CASSQGTGKSDTQYF,TGTGCCAGCAGCCAGGGCACAGGGAAGTCAGATACGCAGTATTTT
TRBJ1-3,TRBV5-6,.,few,CASSLWDIGNTIYF,TGTGCCAGCAGCTTGTGGGACATCGGAAACACCATATATTTT
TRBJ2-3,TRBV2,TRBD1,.,CASSGQGDTQYF,TGTGCCAGCAGTGGACAGGGCGATACGCAGTATTTT
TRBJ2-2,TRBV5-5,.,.,CASSLVGSTTAGELFF,TGTGCCAGCAGCTTGGTCGGGAGTACTACCGCCGGGGAGCTGTTTTTT
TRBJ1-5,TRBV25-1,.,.,CASSDGGRAGQPQHF,TGTGCCAGCAGTGACGGGGGGCGCGCGGGTCAGCCCCAGCATTTT
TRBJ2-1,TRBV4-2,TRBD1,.,CASSHGGLTGGAHNEQFF,TGTGCCAGCAGCCATGGGGGACTGACAGGGGGCGCCCACAATGAGCAGTTCTTC
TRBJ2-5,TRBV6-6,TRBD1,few,CASSPPGGETQYF,TGTGCCAGCAGCCCCCCAGGGGGAGAGACCCAGTACTTC
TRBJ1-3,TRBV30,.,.,CAWSVGGPGNTIYF,TGTGCCTGGAGTGTGGGGGGGCCAGGAAACACCATATATTTT
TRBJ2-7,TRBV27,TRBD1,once,CASSGPGQGSYEQYF,TGTGCCAGCAGTGGACCGGGACAGGGCTCCTACGAGCAGTACTTC
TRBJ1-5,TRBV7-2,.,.,CASSLSPEGNQPQHF,TGTGCCAGCAGCTTAAGCCCTGAGGGCAATCAGCCCCAGCATTTT
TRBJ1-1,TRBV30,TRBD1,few,CACHRGRTEAFF,TGTGCCTGTCACAGGGGGCGGACTGAAGCTTTCTTT
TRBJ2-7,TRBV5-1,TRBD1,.,CASSSGTGLHEQYF,TGCGCCAGCAGCTCCGGGACAGGGCTTCACGAGCAGTACTTC
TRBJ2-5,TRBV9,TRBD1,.,CASSPAGTGKETQYF,TGTGCCAGCAGCCCAGCTGGGACAGGAAAAGAGACCCAGTACTTC
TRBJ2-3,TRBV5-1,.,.,CASSSSWTSTDTQYF,TGCGCCAGCAGCTCCTCATGGACTAGCACAGATACGCAGTATTTT
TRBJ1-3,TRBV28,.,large,CASSLPDSGSGNTIYF,TGTGCCAGCAGTCTTCCGGACAGTGGCTCTGGAAACACCATATATTTT
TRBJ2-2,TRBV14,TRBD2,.,CASRPWSGGRLTGELFF,TGTGCCAGCAGACCTTGGAGCGGGGGTCGCCTCACCGGGGAGCTGTTTTTT
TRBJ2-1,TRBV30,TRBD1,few,CAWTDRDTYNEQFF,TGTGCCTGGACGGACAGGGACACCTACAATGAGCAGTTCTTC
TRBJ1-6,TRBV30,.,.,CAWREGFGNSPLHF,TGTGCCTGGAGGGAGGGTTTCGGTAATTCACCCCTCCACTTT
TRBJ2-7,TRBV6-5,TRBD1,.,CASSPEGTGSYEQYF,TGTGCCAGCTCACCAGAGGGGACAGGTTCCTACGAGCAGTACTTC
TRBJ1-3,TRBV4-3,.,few,CASSQDWGGTGNTIYF,TGCGCCAGCAGCCAAGATTGGGGGGGCACTGGAAACACCATATATTTT
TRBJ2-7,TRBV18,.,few,CASSTGRTYEQYF,TGTGCCAGCTCAACGGGTCGCACCTACGAGCAGTACTTC
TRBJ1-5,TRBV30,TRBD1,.,CAWSPPGQGARTGQPQHF,TGTGCCTGGAGCCCCCCCGGGCAGGGGGCGCGAACAGGTCAGCCCCAGCATTTT
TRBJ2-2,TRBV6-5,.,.,CASSTGTVNTGELFF,TGTGCCAGCAGTACCGGGACTGTGAACACCGGGGAGCTGTTTTTT
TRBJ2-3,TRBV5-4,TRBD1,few,CASSLKGARTDTQYF,TGTGCCAGCAGCTTGAAGGGGGCGCGCACAGATACGCAGTATTTT
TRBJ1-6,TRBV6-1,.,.,CASSVSREFPDNSPLHF,TGTGCCAGCAGTGTCTCCAGGGAATTCCCCGATAATTCCCCCCTCCACTTT
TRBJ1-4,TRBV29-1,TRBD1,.,CSVGGTGTTNEKLFF,TGCAGCGTTGGGGGGACAGGGACAACTAATGAAAAACTGTTTTTT
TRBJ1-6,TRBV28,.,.,CASIPQEGGNSPLHF,TGTGCCAGCATCCCACAGGAGGGAGGTAATTCCCCCCTCCACTTT
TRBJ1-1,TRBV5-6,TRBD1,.,CASSARQGPSTEAFF,TGTGCCAGCAGCGCGCGACAGGGACCAAGCACTGAAGCTTTCTTT
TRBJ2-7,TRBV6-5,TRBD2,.,CASTPGSGSGEQYF,TGTGCCAGCACGCCCGGTAGCGGGAGCGGCGAGCAGTACTTC
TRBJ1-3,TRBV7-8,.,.,CASSPGTGNTIYF,TGTGCCAGCAGTCCTGGGACAGGAAACACCATATATTTT
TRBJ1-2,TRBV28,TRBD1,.,CASSSTGQGALIGYTF,TGTGCCAGCAGTTCAACGGGACAGGGGGCCCTTATTGGCTACACCTTC
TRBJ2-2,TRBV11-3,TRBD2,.,CASSFGGVNTGELFF,TGTGCCAGCAGCTTCGGGGGGGTGAACACCGGGGAGCTGTTTTTT
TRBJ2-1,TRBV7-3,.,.,CASASSSLNEQFF,TGTGCCAGCGCTTCTAGCAGCCTCAATGAGCAGTTCTTC
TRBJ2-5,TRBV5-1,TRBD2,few,CASSRGLAGGVETQYF,TGCGCCAGCAGCCGGGGACTAGCGGGGGGTGTCGAGACCCAGTACTTC
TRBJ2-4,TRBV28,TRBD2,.,CASSLRTSGRKGAKNIQYF,TGTGCCAGCAGTTTGAGGACTAGCGGGAGAAAGGGAGCCAAAAACATTCAGTACTTC
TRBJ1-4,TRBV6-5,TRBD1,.,CASSLQGAGEKLFF,TGTGCCAGCAGTCTCCAGGGGGCCGGTGAAAAACTGTTTTTT
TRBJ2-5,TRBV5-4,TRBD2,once,CASSSERTSGIQETQYF,TGTGCCAGCAGCTCCGAACGGACTAGCGGAATCCAAGAGACCCAGTACTTC
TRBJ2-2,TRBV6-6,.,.,CASSQTGGDTGELFF,TGTGCCAGCAGCCAGACCGGGGGTGACACCGGGGAGCTGTTTTTT
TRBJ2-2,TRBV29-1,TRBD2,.,CSVGGLVNTGELFF,TGCAGCGTTGGGGGACTAGTGAACACCGGGGAGCTGTTTTTT
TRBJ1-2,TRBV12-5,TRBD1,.,CASGPSGQFYGYTF,TGTGCTAGTGGTCCATCGGGACAGTTCTATGGCTACACCTTC